This T cell receptor (beta chain) was obtained from a study of blood T cell repertoires in COVID-19. Overall study: COVID-19 samples collected from the United States, Italy and Spain covered acute and convalescent phases. The analysed material was cDNA or gDNA that came from T cells, B-cell-depleted T cells, or PBMCs.

V was pared by 5 bases and J by 0 bases, with 14 bases between. The CDR3 spans 15 residues. The germline gives CDR1 SGHVS, CDR2 FQNEAQ. In the source study's methods: Estimation of nucleated cell counts relied on the amplification of reference gene primers. Measured with immunoSEQ multiplex PCR; TCRdb has only the in-frame clones, and not every one. V and J calls and clone size are as listed in that table; D and trimming were resolved from the DNA. The data contain roughly 300,000 clones, around 87% of them singletons. The sequence was obtained from a woman aged 40 to 55 who had recovered from COVID-19. This sequence joins TRBV7-8 and TRBJ2-7; D call uncertain. The sample consisted of peripheral blood. The CDR3 reads CASSLVPGSSYEQYF. Written as DNA, the CDR3 is TGTGCCAGCAGCCTTGTTCCGGGTAGCTCCTACGAGCAGTACTTC.